This TCR beta chain is drawn from a study of T cell responses to AZD1222 COVID-19 vaccine. Broader study findings: There were vaccine-associated CD4 TCRs across spike, dominant at 160-218 and 743-854. Among spike-specific TCRs, nearly half reportedly target unmutated variant regions. No day 14 peak samples; only post-peak repertoires were characterized. Donors were largely white British and mainly female; clonal diversity was possibly underestimated.

The sample holds a few counts of this clone. Antigen unknown. Germline loops: CDR1 LGHNA, CDR2 YSLEER. V gave up 0 bases and J gave up 0 bases, with 14 bases separating them. The CDR3 runs 17 residues. Measured with immunoSEQ multiplex PCR; TCRdb has only the in-frame clones, and not every one. This sample carries roughly 160,000 clones, roughly nine tenths of them seen once, and the ten largest clones take around 1.8%. This receptor was identified in an adult in good health. The source was peripheral blood, collected on day 0 of AZD1222 vaccination. The chain joins TRBV4-3 to TRBJ1-1; D unresolved. The CDR3 reads CASSQDSRAGLNTEAFF. The DNA for the CDR3 is TGCGCCAGCAGCCAAGATTCGAGGGCGGGGTTGAACACTGAAGCTTTCTTT.